This entry lists 4 T cell receptor beta chains sequenced from one sample in a study of blood T cell repertoires in COVID-19. Some clones are missing from TCRdb's copy, which holds only in-frame ones; the method was immunoSEQ multiplex PCR. This table holds 200,000 to 250,000 clones, around nine tenths found once. The sample taken for sequencing was peripheral blood. The source is a woman in her sixties who had recovered from COVID-19.

The chain recombines TRBV5-1 with TRBJ2-5; 9 positions match TRBD1. This CDR3 contains 16 residues. Germline V gene data show CDR1 as SGHRS and CDR2 as YFSETQ. The V segment lost 2 bases and the J segment 5 bases; nucleotides outside the gene matches: 10. The chain's CDR3 is CASSFAGQGLKETQYF. DNA of the CDR3: TGCGCCAGCAGCTTCGCCGGACAGGGGCTTAAGGAGACCCAGTACTTC.

A few counts support this clone. The chain joins TRBV27 to TRBJ1-1; TRBD1 aligns across 8 bases. The V and J ends lost 5 bases and 0 bases, in that order; junction bases with no gene match: 5. Germline V gene sequence: CDR1 MNHEY, CDR2 SMNVEV (reference sequence). The CDR3 runs 15 residues. For the CDR3, the DNA is TGTGCCAGCAGTCGCAGGGGGCGGATGAACACTGAAGCTTTCTTT. Its translation is CASSRRGRMNTEAFF.

V gene TRBV5-4 combines with J gene TRBJ2-5, with 7 nucleotides matching TRBD2. This CDR3 is 15 amino acids long. Trimming took 4 bases from V and 1 from J; bases not matched to a gene: 7. From germline, CDR1 is SGHNT and CDR2 YYREEE (reference sequence). The CDR3 nucleotides are TGTGCCAGCAGCCCTGGGACTACGTTCCAAGAGACCCAGTACTTC. This codes for CASSPGTTFQETQYF.

This chain uses TRBV19 with TRBJ1-1; D call uncertain. Deletions cut 2 bases from V and 4 bases from J, with 8 bases between. The germline V gene has CDR1 LNHDA and CDR2 SQIVND (reference sequence). The CDR3 covers 13 residues. Here the CDR3 reads CASSILLGTEAFF. The CDR3 DNA sequence: TGTGCCAGTAGTATACTGCTAGGCACTGAAGCTTTCTTT. Combining the CDR3 with reference TRBV19 and TRBJ1-1 gives the whole variable domain DGGITQSPKYLFRKEGQNVTLSCEQNLNHDAMYWYRQDPGQGLRLIYYSQIVNDFQKGDIAEGYSVSREKKESFPLTVTSAQKNPTAFYLCASSILLGTEAFFGQGTRLTVV.